The clone carrying this T cell receptor beta chain was detected a few times. Its antigen is unidentified. These data originate in a study of cytomegalovirus exposure and HLA in healthy donors. Study-level findings and limits: Later genetic work tied a missense DCLRE1C variant to beta-chain V and J trimming. By HLA locus, TCR association rates varied in a later analysis, with DRB1 showing the most and HLA-C the fewest.

In the PCR, 60 Vbeta and 13 Jbeta primers were used. Using immunoSEQ multiplex PCR, the repertoire was profiled, and TCRdb retains in-frame clones only, with some absent. The sample lists over 150,000 clones, around 75% occurring once. Per germline, CDR1 WSHSY and CDR2 SAAADI. V dropped 2 bases and J dropped 1 base, with 8 bases sitting between them. The CDR3 contains 14 residues. The chain links TRBV10-2 to TRBJ1-1; no definite D call. Sequencing was carried out using PBMCs. This receptor was identified in a man between 25 and 39 years old in good health and CMV-seropositive. CDR3 sequence: CASSEKRQNTEAFF. The CDR3 DNA reads TGCGCCAGCAGTGAGAAGAGGCAGAACACTGAAGCTTTCTTT.